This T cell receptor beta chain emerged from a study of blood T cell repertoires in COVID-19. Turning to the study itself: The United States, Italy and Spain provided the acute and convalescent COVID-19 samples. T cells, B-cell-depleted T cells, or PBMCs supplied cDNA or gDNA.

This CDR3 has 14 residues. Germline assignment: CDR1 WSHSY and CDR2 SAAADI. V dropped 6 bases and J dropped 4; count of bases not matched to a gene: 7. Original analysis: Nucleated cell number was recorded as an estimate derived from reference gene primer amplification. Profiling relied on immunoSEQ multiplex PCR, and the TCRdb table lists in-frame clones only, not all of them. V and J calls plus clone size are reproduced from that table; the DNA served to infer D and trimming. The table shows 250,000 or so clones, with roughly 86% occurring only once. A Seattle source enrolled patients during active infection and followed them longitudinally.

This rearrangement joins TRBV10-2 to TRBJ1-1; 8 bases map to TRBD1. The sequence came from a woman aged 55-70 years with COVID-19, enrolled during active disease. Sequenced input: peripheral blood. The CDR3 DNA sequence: TGCGCCAGCAGCCGGACAGGGAAATCCACTGAAGCTTTCTTT. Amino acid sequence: CASSRTGKSTEAFF.